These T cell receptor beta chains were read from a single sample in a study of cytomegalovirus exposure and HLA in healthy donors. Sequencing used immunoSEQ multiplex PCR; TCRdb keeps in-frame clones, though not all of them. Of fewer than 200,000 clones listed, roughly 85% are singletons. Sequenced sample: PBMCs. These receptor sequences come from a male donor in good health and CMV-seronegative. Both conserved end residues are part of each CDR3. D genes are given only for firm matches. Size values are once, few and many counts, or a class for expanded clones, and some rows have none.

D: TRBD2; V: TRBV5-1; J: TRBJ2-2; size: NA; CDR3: CASSFGTNDDGELFF; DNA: TGCGCCAGCAGCTTCGGGACTAATGATGACGGGGAGCTGTTTTTT
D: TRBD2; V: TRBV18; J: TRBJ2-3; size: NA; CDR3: CASSPPVLAVGDTQYF; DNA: TGTGCCAGCTCACCACCGGTACTAGCGGTGGGGGATACGCAGTATTTT
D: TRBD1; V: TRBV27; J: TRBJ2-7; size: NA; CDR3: CASSLRFGGQGGHEQYF; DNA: TGTGCCAGCAGTTTACGGTTTGGGGGACAGGGTGGCCACGAGCAGTACTTC
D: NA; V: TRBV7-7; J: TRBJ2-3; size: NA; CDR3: CASSLGVGADTQYF; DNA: TGTGCCAGCAGCTTAGGGGTAGGGGCAGATACGCAGTATTTT
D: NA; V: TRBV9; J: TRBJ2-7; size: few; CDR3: CASSPGREQYF; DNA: TGTGCCAGCAGCCCAGGCCGCGAGCAGTACTTC
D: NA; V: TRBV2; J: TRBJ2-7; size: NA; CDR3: CASRGTGNRQYF; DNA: TGTGCCAGCAGGGGTACAGGGAATCGGCAGTACTTC
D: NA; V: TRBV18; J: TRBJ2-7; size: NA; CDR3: CASSPLPAGTPISYEQYF; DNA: TGTGCCAGCTCACCACTACCCGCGGGGACGCCCATCTCCTACGAGCAGTACTTC
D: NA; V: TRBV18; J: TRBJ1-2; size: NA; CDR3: CASSPLEDSWYGYTF; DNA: TGTGCCAGCTCACCACTCGAGGACAGTTGGTATGGCTACACCTTC
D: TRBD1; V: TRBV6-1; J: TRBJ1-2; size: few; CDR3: CASSGHTTGDYGYTF; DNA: TGTGCCAGCAGTGGCCATACGACAGGGGACTATGGCTACACCTTC
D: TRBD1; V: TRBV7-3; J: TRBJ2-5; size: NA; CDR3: CASSPQQGAGETQYF; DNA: TGTGCCAGCAGCCCGCAACAGGGGGCAGGAGAGACCCAGTACTTC
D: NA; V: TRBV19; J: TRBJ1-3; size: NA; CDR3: CASSSRNTGNTIYF; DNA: TGTGCCAGTAGTTCACGCAACACGGGAAACACCATATATTTT
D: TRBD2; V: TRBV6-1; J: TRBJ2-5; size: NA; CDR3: CASSGGTSGAETQYF; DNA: TGTGCCAGCAGTGGTGGGACTAGCGGGGCTGAGACCCAGTACTTC
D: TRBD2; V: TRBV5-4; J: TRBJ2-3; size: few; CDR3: CASSPIGEGDTQYF; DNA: TGTGCCAGCAGCCCAATCGGGGAGGGGGATACGCAGTATTTT
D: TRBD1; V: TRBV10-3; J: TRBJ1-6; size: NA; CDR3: CAISGRDRGDSPLHF; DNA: TGTGCCATCAGTGGCCGGGACAGGGGCGATTCACCCCTCCACTTT
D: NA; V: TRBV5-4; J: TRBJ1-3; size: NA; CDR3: CASSGAPGNTIYF; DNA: TGTGCCAGCAGCGGGGCGCCTGGAAACACCATATATTTT
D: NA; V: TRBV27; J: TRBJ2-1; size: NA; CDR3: CASSFPNSNEQFF; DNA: TGTGCCAGCAGTTTTCCCAACTCCAATGAGCAGTTCTTC
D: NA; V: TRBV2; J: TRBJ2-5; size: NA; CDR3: CASSEGGPQYF; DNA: TGTGCCAGCAGTGAGGGGGGTCCCCAGTACTTC
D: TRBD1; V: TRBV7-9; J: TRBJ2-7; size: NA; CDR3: CASSLDRPPYEQYF; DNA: TGTGCCAGCAGCTTGGACAGGCCACCCTACGAGCAGTACTTC
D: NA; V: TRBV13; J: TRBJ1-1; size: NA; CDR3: CASSRSEAFF; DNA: TGTGCCAGCAGCCGTAGTGAAGCTTTCTTT
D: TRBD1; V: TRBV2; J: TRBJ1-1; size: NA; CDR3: CATRRDRQGLAEAFF; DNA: TGTGCCACCCGCCGGGACAGACAAGGGTTGGCTGAAGCTTTCTTT
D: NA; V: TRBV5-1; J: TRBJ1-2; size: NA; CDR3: CASSLGADHNYGYTF; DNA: TGCGCCAGCAGCTTGGGGGCCGACCACAACTATGGCTACACCTTC
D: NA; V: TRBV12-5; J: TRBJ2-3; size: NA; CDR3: CASGVRDTQYF; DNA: TGTGCTAGTGGGGTGAGGGATACGCAGTATTTT
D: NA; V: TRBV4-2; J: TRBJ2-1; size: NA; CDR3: CASSQSGGGAVNEQFF; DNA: TGTGCCAGCAGCCAAAGTGGAGGAGGGGCGGTAAATGAGCAGTTCTTC
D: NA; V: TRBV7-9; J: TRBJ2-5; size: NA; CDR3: CASSLVARVQETQYF; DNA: TGTGCCAGCAGCTTAGTAGCCAGGGTCCAAGAGACCCAGTACTTC
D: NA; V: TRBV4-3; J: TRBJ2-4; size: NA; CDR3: CASSQGGEPNIQYF; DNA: TGCGCCAGCAGCCAAGGGGGGGAGCCGAACATTCAGTACTTC
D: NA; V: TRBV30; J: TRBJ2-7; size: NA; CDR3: CAWSTGTTYEQYF; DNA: TGTGCCTGGAGTACAGGAACCACCTACGAGCAGTACTTC
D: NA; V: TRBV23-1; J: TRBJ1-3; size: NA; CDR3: CVSSLIRAGNTIYF; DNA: TGCGTCAGCAGTCTAATACGAGCTGGAAACACCATATATTTT
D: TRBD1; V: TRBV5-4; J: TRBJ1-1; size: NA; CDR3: CASSLTSGTGGTEAFF; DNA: TGCGCCAGCAGCCTCACTTCCGGGACAGGGGGCACTGAAGCTTTCTTT
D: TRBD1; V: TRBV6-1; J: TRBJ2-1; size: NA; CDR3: CASSGTGSSFYEQFF; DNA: TGTGCCAGCAGCGGGACAGGTTCTTCTTTCTATGAGCAGTTCTTC
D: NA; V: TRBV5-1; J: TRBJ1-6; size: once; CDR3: CASSLMGGASNSPLHF; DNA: TGCGCCAGCAGCTTGATGGGGGGGGCGTCAAATTCACCCCTCCACTTT
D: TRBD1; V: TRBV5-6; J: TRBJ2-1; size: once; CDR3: CASSLVTGGAYNEQFF; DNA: TGTGCCAGCAGCTTGGTTACAGGGGGCGCCTACAATGAGCAGTTCTTC
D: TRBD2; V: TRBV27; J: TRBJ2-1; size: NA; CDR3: CASSISAGATYNEQFF; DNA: TGTGCCAGCAGCATCTCAGCGGGAGCAACCTACAATGAGCAGTTCTTC
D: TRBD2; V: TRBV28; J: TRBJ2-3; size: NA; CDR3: CASSPHRLAGGDTQYF; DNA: TGTGCCAGCAGTCCCCATCGACTAGCGGGAGGAGATACGCAGTATTTT
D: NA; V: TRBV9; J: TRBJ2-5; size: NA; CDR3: CASSVGAGETQYF; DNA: TGTGCCAGCAGCGTAGGGGCAGGGGAGACCCAGTACTTC
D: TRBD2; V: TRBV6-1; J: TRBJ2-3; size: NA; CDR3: CASSEAERGHTQYF; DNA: TGTGCCAGCAGTGAAGCGGAGCGGGGCCATACGCAGTATTTT
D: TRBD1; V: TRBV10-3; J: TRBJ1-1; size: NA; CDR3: CAISESTGRNTEAFF; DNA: TGTGCCATCAGTGAATCGACAGGGCGGAACACTGAAGCTTTCTTT
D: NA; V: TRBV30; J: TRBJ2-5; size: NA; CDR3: CAWETGQETQYF; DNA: TGTGCCTGGGAGACAGGACAAGAGACCCAGTACTTC
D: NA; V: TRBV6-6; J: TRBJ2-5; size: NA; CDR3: CASSYEVLGVINQYF; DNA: TGTGCCAGCAGTTACGAGGTCTTAGGGGTTATCAACCAGTACTTC
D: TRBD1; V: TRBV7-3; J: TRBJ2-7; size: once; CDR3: CASSLGRGFSYEQYF; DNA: TGTGCCAGCAGCTTGGGCAGGGGGTTCTCCTACGAGCAGTACTTC
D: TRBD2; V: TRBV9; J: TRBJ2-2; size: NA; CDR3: CASSPRQLMDRAGVSPGELFF; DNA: TGTGCCAGCAGCCCGAGGCAGTTGATGGACCGAGCGGGAGTCAGTCCCGGGGAGCTGTTTTTT
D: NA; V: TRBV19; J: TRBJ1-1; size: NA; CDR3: CASKGGLNTEAFF; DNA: TGTGCCAGTAAAGGAGGCTTGAACACTGAAGCTTTCTTT
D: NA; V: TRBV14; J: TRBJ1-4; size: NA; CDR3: CASSRPGVNEKLFF; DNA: TGTGCCAGCAGCCGGCCAGGGGTTAATGAAAAACTGTTTTTT
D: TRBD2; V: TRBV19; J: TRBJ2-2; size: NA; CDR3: CAIGGGGGPTGELFF; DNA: TGTGCCATCGGCGGGGGGGGCGGTCCGACCGGGGAGCTGTTTTTT
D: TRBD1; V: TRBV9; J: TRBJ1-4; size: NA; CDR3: CASSVAGTENEKLFF; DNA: TGTGCCAGCAGCGTAGCCGGGACAGAAAATGAAAAACTGTTTTTT
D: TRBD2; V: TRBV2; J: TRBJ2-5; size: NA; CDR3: CASSDRTSGGAGTQYF; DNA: TGTGCCAGCAGTGACCGGACTAGCGGGGGGGCTGGGACCCAGTACTTC
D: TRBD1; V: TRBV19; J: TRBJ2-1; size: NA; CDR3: CASSKRTGGSSYNEQFF; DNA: TGTGCCAGTAGTAAACGGACAGGGGGGAGCTCCTACAATGAGCAGTTCTTC
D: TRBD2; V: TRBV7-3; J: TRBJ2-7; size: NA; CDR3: CASSPLGGGGIYEQYF; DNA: TGTGCCAGCAGCCCCCTGGGTGGGGGGGGAATCTACGAGCAGTACTTC
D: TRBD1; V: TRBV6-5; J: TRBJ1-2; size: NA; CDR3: CASSYVGTGEYGYTF; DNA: TGTGCCAGCAGTTACGTAGGGACAGGGGAGTATGGCTACACCTTC
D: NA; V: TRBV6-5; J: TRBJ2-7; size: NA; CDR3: CASSTSSYEQYF; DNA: TGTGCCAGCAGTACCTCCTCCTACGAGCAGTACTTC
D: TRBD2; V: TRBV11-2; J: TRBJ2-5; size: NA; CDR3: CASRASAGRFEETQYF; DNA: TGTGCCAGTCGGGCCTCAGCGGGGAGGTTCGAAGAGACCCAGTACTTC
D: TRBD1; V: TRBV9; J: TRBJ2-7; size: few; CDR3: CASSAIQGVGEQYF; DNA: TGTGCCAGCAGCGCGATACAGGGGGTTGGCGAGCAGTACTTC
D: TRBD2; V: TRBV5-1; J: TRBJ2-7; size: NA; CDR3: CASSISTGLAVNEQYF; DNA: TGCGCCAGCAGCATTTCAACGGGACTAGCAGTAAACGAGCAGTACTTC
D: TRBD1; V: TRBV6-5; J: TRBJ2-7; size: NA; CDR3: CASSTGTGFEQYF; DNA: TGTGCCAGCAGTACCGGGACAGGGTTCGAGCAGTACTTC
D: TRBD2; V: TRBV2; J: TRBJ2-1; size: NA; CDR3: CASRRSGSSNNEQFF; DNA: TGTGCCAGCAGGCGTAGCGGGAGCTCCAACAATGAGCAGTTCTTC
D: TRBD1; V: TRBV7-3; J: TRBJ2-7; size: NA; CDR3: CASSSHPGQRYEQYF; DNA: TGTGCCAGCAGCTCCCACCCGGGACAGCGATACGAGCAGTACTTC
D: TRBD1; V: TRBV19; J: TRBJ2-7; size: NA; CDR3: CASSTGTGTYEQYF; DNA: TGTGCCAGTAGCACCGGGACAGGGACCTACGAGCAGTACTTC
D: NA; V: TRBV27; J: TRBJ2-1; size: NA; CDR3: CASSPTQGGGEQFF; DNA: TGTGCCAGCAGTCCTACACAGGGAGGGGGTGAGCAGTTCTTC
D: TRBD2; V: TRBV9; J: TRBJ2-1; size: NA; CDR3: CARDGLAGGPDDEQFF; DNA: TGTGCCAGGGACGGACTAGCGGGAGGGCCTGACGATGAGCAGTTCTTC
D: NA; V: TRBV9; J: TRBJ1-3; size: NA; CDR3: CASSVTSFSGNTIYF; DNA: TGTGCCAGCAGCGTGACTTCCTTCTCTGGAAACACCATATATTTT